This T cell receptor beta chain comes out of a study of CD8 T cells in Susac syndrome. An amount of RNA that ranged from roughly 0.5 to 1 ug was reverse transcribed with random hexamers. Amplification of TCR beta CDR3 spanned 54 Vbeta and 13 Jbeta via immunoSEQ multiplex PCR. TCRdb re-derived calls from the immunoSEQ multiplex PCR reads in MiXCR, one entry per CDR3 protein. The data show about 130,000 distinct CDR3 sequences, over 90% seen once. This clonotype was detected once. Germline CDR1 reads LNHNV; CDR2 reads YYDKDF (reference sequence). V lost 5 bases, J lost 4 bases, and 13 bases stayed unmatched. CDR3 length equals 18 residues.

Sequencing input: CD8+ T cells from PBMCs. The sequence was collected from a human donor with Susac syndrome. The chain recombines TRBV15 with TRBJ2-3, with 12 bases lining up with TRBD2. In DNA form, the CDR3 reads TGTGCCACCAGCTCCCGACTAGCGGGAGAAATGGGGGCAGATACGCAGTATTTT. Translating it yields CATSSRLAGEMGADTQYF.